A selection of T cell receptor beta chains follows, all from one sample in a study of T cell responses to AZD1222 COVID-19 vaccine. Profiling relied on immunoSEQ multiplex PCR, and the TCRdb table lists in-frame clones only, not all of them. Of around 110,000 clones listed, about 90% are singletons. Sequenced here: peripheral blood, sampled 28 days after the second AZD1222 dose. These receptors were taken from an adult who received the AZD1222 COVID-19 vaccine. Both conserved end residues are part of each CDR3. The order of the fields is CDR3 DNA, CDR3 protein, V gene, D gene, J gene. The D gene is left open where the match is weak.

CDR3nt: TGTGCCAGCAGTACACTAGCGGGAGTGGTAGATACGCAGTATTTT
CDR3aa: CASSTLAGVVDTQYF
v_gene: TRBV28
d_gene: TRBD2
j_gene: TRBJ2-3

CDR3nt: TGTGCCAGTAGTTGGGGGCCGAACACTGAAGCTTTCTTT
CDR3aa: CASSWGPNTEAFF
v_gene: TRBV19
d_gene: -
j_gene: TRBJ1-1

CDR3nt: TGTGCCAGTACCTCAGCGGGACTCTTCCCAGATACGCAGTATTTT
CDR3aa: CASTSAGLFPDTQYF
v_gene: TRBV19
d_gene: TRBD2
j_gene: TRBJ2-3

CDR3nt: TGCAGCGTTGAAGATCTAGGCCCCGGACTAGCGGGAGGACCCACAGATACGCAGTATTTT
CDR3aa: CSVEDLGPGLAGGPTDTQYF
v_gene: TRBV29-1
d_gene: TRBD2
j_gene: TRBJ2-3

CDR3nt: TGTGCCAGCAGCCAAGAAGAGACCCAGTACTTC
CDR3aa: CASSQEETQYF
v_gene: TRBV14
d_gene: -
j_gene: TRBJ2-5

CDR3nt: TGTGCCACCAGTGCAACAGTTAGCAATCAGCCCCAGCATTTT
CDR3aa: CATSATVSNQPQHF
v_gene: TRBV24-1
d_gene: -
j_gene: TRBJ1-5

CDR3nt: TGTGCCAGCAGCTTAGATGGGACAGGGGCCTTTAGTGAAAAACTGTTTTTT
CDR3aa: CASSLDGTGAFSEKLFF
v_gene: TRBV7-6
d_gene: TRBD1
j_gene: TRBJ1-4

CDR3nt: TGTGCCAGCAGGCCCGGTGGTCTTTTGGCTAAGACCTACGAGCAGTACTTC
CDR3aa: CASRPGGLLAKTYEQYF
v_gene: TRBV28
d_gene: -
j_gene: TRBJ2-7

CDR3nt: TGTGCCAGCAGCGTAGATCGGGGAATCGCAACTAATGAAAAACTGTTTTTT
CDR3aa: CASSVDRGIATNEKLFF
v_gene: TRBV9
d_gene: -
j_gene: TRBJ1-4

CDR3nt: TGCGCCAGCAGACGGGCACAGCCCCAGCATTTT
CDR3aa: CASRRAQPQHF
v_gene: TRBV10-1
d_gene: -
j_gene: TRBJ1-5

CDR3nt: TGTGCCAGCAGCTTAAGGGAGGTTAACTATGGCTACACCTTC
CDR3aa: CASSLREVNYGYTF
v_gene: TRBV11-2
d_gene: -
j_gene: TRBJ1-2

CDR3nt: TGTGCCAGCAGCCGAAGGGGGGCGGGGCTAGATCAGCCCCAGCATTTT
CDR3aa: CASSRRGAGLDQPQHF
v_gene: TRBV27
d_gene: -
j_gene: TRBJ1-5

CDR3nt: TGTGCCAGCAGCTCACCCGGGGCGTACTACTCCTACGAGCAGTACTTC
CDR3aa: CASSSPGAYYSYEQYF
v_gene: TRBV28
d_gene: -
j_gene: TRBJ2-7

CDR3nt: TGTGCCAGCAGTCGGGACGTTCCCGGAAACACCATATATTTT
CDR3aa: CASSRDVPGNTIYF
v_gene: TRBV27
d_gene: -
j_gene: TRBJ1-3

CDR3nt: TGTGCCAGCAGTTTGGGCGGGCGACTTTACGAGCAGTACTTC
CDR3aa: CASSLGGRLYEQYF
v_gene: TRBV27
d_gene: -
j_gene: TRBJ2-7

CDR3nt: TGTGCCAGCAGTGACGGCAGGGCCACGAGTCAGCCCCAGCATTTT
CDR3aa: CASSDGRATSQPQHF
v_gene: TRBV2
d_gene: -
j_gene: TRBJ1-5